The rows below give T cell receptor beta chains drawn from one sample of a study of neurological immune-mediated disorders. From the 5' RACE reads, TCRdb called clonotypes with MiXCR, one entry per CDR3 protein. The sample lists under 80,000 distinct CDR3 sequences, 5.2% seen once, with roughly 2.8% in the top ten. Sequenced sample: PBMCs. The origin of the receptors is a woman aged 30 to 39 with multiple sclerosis. CDR3s include the opening cysteine and the closing phenylalanine or tryptophan. D genes are given only for firm matches. The size entry is marked missing in some rows and otherwise reads once, few, many or a size class.

>NA|TRBV10-3|few|TRBJ1-3
TGTGCCATCAGTGAGCTGGCCTCTGGAAAAACCATATATTTT
CAISELASGKTIYF
>TRBD1|TRBV5-5|NA|TRBJ1-5
TGTGCCAGCAGCTGGTCAGGGGGGAAAGATAGCAATCAGCCCCAGAATTTT
CASSWSGGKDSNQPQNF
>NA|TRBV3-1|many|TRBJ1-3
TGTGCCAGCAGCGAAATCTCGACAGGCGGCGGAAACACCATATATTTT
CASSEISTGGGNTIYF
>NA|TRBV14|few|TRBJ1-3
TGTGCCAGCAGCCAAGACTCTGGAAACACCATATATTTT
CASSQDSGNTIYF
>NA|TRBV7-8|many|TRBJ2-1
TGTGCCAGCAGTCTGAGGGGGATTTCCCTCCTTGGGGACAATGAGCAGTTCTTC
CASSLRGISLLGDNEQFF
>NA|TRBV20-1|many|TRBJ2-3
TGCAGTGCCCATAGGGCCGGGGAACCTGCAGATACGCAGTATTTT
CSAHRAGEPADTQYF
>NA|TRBV20-1|many|TRBJ1-2
TGCAGTGCTAGGTTTGCAGGGTTGGACTATGGCTACACCTTC
CSARFAGLDYGYTF
>NA|TRBV27|many|TRBJ2-7
TGTGCCAGTCGACAAGGGAAAGAGGCCTCCTACGAGCAGTACTTC
CASRQGKEASYEQYF
>NA|TRBV15|many|TRBJ2-3
TGTGCCACCAGCAGAGTCGGCCCTAGCACAGATACGCAGTATTTT
CATSRVGPSTDTQYF
>TRBD2|TRBV2|NA|TRBJ2-5
TGTGCCAGCAGGCACCGGGACTACGGGGGGACCCAGTACTTC
CASRHRDYGGTQYF
>TRBD1|TRBV11-2|few|TRBJ1-5
TGTGCCAGCAGCCCGGGACAGGGGAATAGACAGCCCCAGCATTTT
CASSPGQGNRQPQHF
>TRBD2|TRBV20-1|many|TRBJ2-3
TGCAGTGCTATATCTAGCGGGGGGGCGCGAAGCACAGATACGCAGTATTTT
CSAISSGGARSTDTQYF
>NA|TRBV12-3/TRBV12-4|many|TRBJ1-5
TGTGCCAGCAGTCCCGGGTACCAGCCCCAGCATTTT
CASSPGYQPQHF
>TRBD2|TRBV3-1|many|TRBJ2-3
TGTGCCAGCACCTCGGGCGGGGGGGCGACAGATACGCAGTATTTT
CASTSGGGATDTQYF
>NA|TRBV18|many|TRBJ1-1
TGTGCCAGCTCATCCGGGACACCAAACACTGAAGCTTTCTTT
CASSSGTPNTEAFF
>NA|TRBV5-1|many|TRBJ2-2
TGCGCCAGCAGCTCCCTTGGATGGGGACAAAACACCGGGGAGCTGTTTTTT
CASSSLGWGQNTGELFF
>NA|TRBV12-3/TRBV12-4|many|TRBJ2-5
TGTGCCAGCAGTTTAAGGGTGGAGACCCAGTACTTC
CASSLRVETQYF
>NA|TRBV9|many|TRBJ2-3
TGTGCCAGCAGCGTAGCGCTTCCAGGGGCCACAGATACGCAGTATTTT
CASSVALPGATDTQYF
>NA|TRBV20-1|few|TRBJ2-5
TGCAGTGCACGTCCGGTTGGGCAGGGCCAAGAGACCCAGTACTTC
CSARPVGQGQETQYF
>NA|TRBV5-1|NA|TRBJ2-6
TGCGCCAGCAGCAGCAACTCTGGGGCCAAAGTCCTGACTTTC
CASSSNSGAKVLTF
>NA|TRBV9|few|TRBJ2-7
TGTGCCAGCAGCGTCAACTCGGGAGAGCAGTACTTC
CASSVNSGEQYF
>NA|TRBV5-1|few|TRBJ2-1
TGCGCCAGCAGCTTGGATGGGGGGGCCTCCTACAATGAGCAGTTCTTC
CASSLDGGASYNEQFF
>TRBD1|TRBV5-1|many|TRBJ1-1
TGCGCCAGCAGTTTAGGGACAGGGGCCACGAACACTGAAGCTTTCTTT
CASSLGTGATNTEAFF
>TRBD2|TRBV20-1|many|TRBJ2-2
TGCAGTGCTAGCCATCCCGGAGCGGGGGGGATCACCGGGGAGCTGTTTTTT
CSASHPGAGGITGELFF
>TRBD1|TRBV20-1|many|TRBJ2-2
TGCAGTGTCTTCTCGGGGACAGCCAACACCGGGGAGCTGTTTTTT
CSVFSGTANTGELFF
>NA|TRBV20-1|many|TRBJ1-2
TGCAGTGCTAGAGACGGGGGCCTCAACTATGGCTACACCTTC
CSARDGGLNYGYTF
>NA|TRBV3-1|many|TRBJ1-3
TGTGCCAGCGGCTCGATCGAGGGCATCTCTGGAAACACCATATATTTT
CASGSIEGISGNTIYF
>TRBD1|TRBV6-5|many|TRBJ1-2
TGTGCCAGCAGTTACTCGAGCCAGGGGGTTGACTATGGCTACACCTTC
CASSYSSQGVDYGYTF
>TRBD1|TRBV7-9|many|TRBJ1-3
TGTGCCAGCAGCTTAGCGTTGGGACAGAACTCTGGAAACACCATATATTTT
CASSLALGQNSGNTIYF
>NA|TRBV5-6|many|TRBJ2-7
TGTGCCAGCAGCGCGCGGACCTACGAGCAGTACTTC
CASSARTYEQYF
>NA|TRBV20-1|few|TRBJ2-1
TGCAGTGCTAGAGATATTGGCGGGGTGGAATCCTACAATGAGCAGTTCTTC
CSARDIGGVESYNEQFF
>TRBD1|TRBV5-1|few|TRBJ1-6
TGCGCCAGCAGCTACCAGGGGGATAATTCACCCCTCCACTTT
CASSYQGDNSPLHF
>NA|TRBV20-1|many|TRBJ2-4
TGCAGTGCTGGAAGTTCAAAAAACATTCAGTACTTC
CSAGSSKNIQYF
>NA|TRBV7-9|few|TRBJ2-7
TGTGCCAGCACCCCCAATTTCTACGAGCAGTACTTC
CASTPNFYEQYF
>NA|TRBV20-1|many|TRBJ1-1
TGCAGTGCTAGAGACAGCGGGTCGAATGAAGCTTTCTTT
CSARDSGSNEAFF
>NA|TRBV20-1|NA|TRBJ2-5
TGCAGTGCGCGGATAGTGAGTCAAGAGACCCAGTACTTC
CSARIVSQETQYF
>NA|TRBV5-1|NA|TRBJ2-5
TGCGCCAGCAGCCGACCCACTGAAGAGACCCAGTACTTC
CASSRPTEETQYF
>TRBD1|TRBV6-5|many|TRBJ2-7
TGTGCCAGCGGGCGAGGGACAGCCTACGAGCAGTACTTC
CASGRGTAYEQYF
>TRBD1|TRBV6-5|many|TRBJ2-3
TGTGCCAGCAGTTACGACAGGGGGACAGATACGCAGTATTTT
CASSYDRGTDTQYF
>NA|TRBV6-5|NA|TRBJ1-1
TGTGCCAGCAGTTACTCAACAGGCCGGGGTGAAGCTTTCTTT
CASSYSTGRGEAFF
>TRBD1|TRBV2|many|TRBJ1-4
TGTGCCAGCAGAAACAGGGGGATCGGTGAAAAACTGTTTTTT
CASRNRGIGEKLFF
>TRBD2|TRBV6-5|NA|TRBJ2-7
TGTGCCAGCAGTTACTCGATCGGCGCGGGGGAACTCTACGAGCAGTACTTC
CASSYSIGAGELYEQYF
>NA|TRBV5-1|many|TRBJ1-3
TGCGCCAGCAGCTTGGTACCCGGTTCTGGAAACACCATATATTTT
CASSLVPGSGNTIYF